This T cell receptor beta chain is drawn from a study of OX40 agonist ivuxolimab in advanced cancers. Assay: immunoSEQ multiplex PCR; the TCRdb copy retains only in-frame clones and omits some. The sample records 65,000 to 70,000 clones, around 73% being singletons. CDR3 size: 14 residues. Trimming removed 6 bases from V and 5 bases from J; junction bases left unmatched: 7. Germline values: CDR1 LNHDA, CDR2 SQIVND (reference sequence). The receptor was derived from an adult with an advanced solid tumor such as melanoma, head and neck, liver or kidney cancer. The sequencing here drew on CD4+ or CD8+ T cells sorted from blood, taken in a trial of the OX40 agonist ivuxolimab. This chain connects TRBV19 to TRBJ1-2, with TRBD1 matching 9 bases. The CDR3, as DNA: TGTGCCAGTAGGAAACAGGGGGCTGAGTATGGCTACACCTTC. This sequence encodes CASRKQGAEYGYTF.